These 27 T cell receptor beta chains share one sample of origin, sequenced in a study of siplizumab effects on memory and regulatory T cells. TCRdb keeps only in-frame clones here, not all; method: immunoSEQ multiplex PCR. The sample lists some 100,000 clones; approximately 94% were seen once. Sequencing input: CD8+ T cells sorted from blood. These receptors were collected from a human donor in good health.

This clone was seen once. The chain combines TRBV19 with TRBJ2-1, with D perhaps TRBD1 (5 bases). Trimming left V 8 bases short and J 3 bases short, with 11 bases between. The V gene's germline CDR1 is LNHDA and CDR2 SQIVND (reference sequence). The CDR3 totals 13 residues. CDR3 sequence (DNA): TGTGCCAGTGTAGACAGAAACTACAATGAGCAGTTCTTC. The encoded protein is CASVDRNYNEQFF.

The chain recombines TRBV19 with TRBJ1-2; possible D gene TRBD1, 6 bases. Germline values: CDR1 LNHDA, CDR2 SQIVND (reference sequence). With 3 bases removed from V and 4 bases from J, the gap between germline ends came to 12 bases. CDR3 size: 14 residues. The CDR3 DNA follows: TGTGCCAGTAGTATGATGGGGGCGGTCTATGGCTACACCTTC. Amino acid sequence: CASSMMGAVYGYTF.

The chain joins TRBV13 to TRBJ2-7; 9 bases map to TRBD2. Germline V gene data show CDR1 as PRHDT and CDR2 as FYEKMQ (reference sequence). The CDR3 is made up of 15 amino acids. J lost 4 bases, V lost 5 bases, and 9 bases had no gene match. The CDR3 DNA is TGTGCCAGCAGCCCGGGACTAGCTGTCACGTACGAGCAGTACTTC. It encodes CASSPGLAVTYEQYF.

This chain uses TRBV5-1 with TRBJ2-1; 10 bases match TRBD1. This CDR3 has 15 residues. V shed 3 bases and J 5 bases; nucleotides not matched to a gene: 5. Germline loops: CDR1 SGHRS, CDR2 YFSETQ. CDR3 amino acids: CASSSGTGVDNEQFF. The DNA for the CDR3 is TGCGCCAGCAGCTCCGGGACAGGGGTGGACAATGAGCAGTTCTTC.

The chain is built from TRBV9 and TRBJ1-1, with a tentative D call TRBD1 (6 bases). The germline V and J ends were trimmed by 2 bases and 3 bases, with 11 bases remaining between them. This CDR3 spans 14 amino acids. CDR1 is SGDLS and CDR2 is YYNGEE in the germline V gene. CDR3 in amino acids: CASSVGAPDTEAFF. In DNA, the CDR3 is TGTGCCAGCAGCGTGGGGGCCCCGGACACTGAAGCTTTCTTT.

The CDR3 here is CAMSRSSYNEQFF. As DNA, the CDR3 is TGTGCCATGTCTAGGAGCTCCTACAATGAGCAGTTCTTC. The chain has TRBV2 and TRBJ2-1; unclear D gene. Looked up from germline, CDR1 is SNHLY and CDR2 is FYNNEI. V dropped 10 bases and J dropped 0 bases, with 10 bases sitting between them. This CDR3 comprises 13 residues.

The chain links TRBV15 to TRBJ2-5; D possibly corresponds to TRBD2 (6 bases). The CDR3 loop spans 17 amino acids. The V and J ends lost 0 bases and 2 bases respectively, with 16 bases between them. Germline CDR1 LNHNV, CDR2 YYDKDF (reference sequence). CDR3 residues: CATSRDTVPGGQETQYF. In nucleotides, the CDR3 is TGTGCCACCAGCAGAGATACTGTACCTGGGGGGCAAGAGACCCAGTACTTC.

The CDR3 DNA is TGTGCCACCACGAGGGTGGGTAATGAAAAACTGTTTTTT. It yields the protein CATTRVGNEKLFF. The chain carries TRBV19 and TRBJ1-4; D ambiguous. The CDR3 consists of 13 residues. CDR1 is LNHDA and CDR2 is SQIVND in the germline V gene (reference sequence). Trimming removed 10 bases from V and 4 bases from J, with 13 bases in between. Full variable domain (remainder filled in from reference TRBV19 and TRBJ1-4): DGGITQSPKYLFRKEGQNVTLSCEQNLNHDAMYWYRQDPGQGLRLIYYSQIVNDFQKGDIAEGYSVSREKKESFPLTVTSAQKNPTAFYLCATTRVGNEKLFFGSGTQLSVL.

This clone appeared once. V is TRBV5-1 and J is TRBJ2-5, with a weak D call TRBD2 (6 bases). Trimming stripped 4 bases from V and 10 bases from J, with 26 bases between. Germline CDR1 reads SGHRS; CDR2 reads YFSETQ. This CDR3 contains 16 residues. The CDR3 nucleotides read TGCGCCAGCAGCCCGGAGGGACGGATATCAAGAGAAAGCCAGTACTTC. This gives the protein CASSPEGRISRESQYF.

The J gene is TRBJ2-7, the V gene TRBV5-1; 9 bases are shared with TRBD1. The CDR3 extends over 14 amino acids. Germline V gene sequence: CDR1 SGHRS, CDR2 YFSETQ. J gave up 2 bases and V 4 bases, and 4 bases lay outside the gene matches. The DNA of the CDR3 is TGCGCCAGCAGCACCGGGACAGGGACCTACGAGCAGTACTTC. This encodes CASSTGTGTYEQYF.

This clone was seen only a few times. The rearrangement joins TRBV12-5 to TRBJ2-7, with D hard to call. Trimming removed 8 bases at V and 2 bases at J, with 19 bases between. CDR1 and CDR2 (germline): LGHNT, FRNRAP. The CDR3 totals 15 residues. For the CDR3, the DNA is TGTGCTAGTCCTTACCGACCCAACCTAACCTACGAGCAGTACTTC. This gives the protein CASPYRPNLTYEQYF.

The CDR3 reads CASSLGQGIYEQYF. In DNA, the CDR3 is TGCGCCAGCAGCCTGGGACAGGGTATATACGAGCAGTACTTC. J is TRBJ2-7 and V is TRBV5-1; 9 nucleotides align to TRBD1. CDR3 length: 14 amino acids. V trimming: 4 bases; J trimming: 4 bases; junction bases outside the gene matches: 6. Germline V gene data show CDR1 as SGHRS and CDR2 as YFSETQ. Variable domain in full (rest from reference TRBV5-1 and TRBJ2-7): KAGVTQTPRYLIKTRGQQVTLSCSPISGHRSVSWYQQTPGQGLQFLFEYFSETQRNKGNFPGRFSGRQFSNSRSEMNVSTLELGDSALYLCASSLGQGIYEQYFGPGTRLTVT.

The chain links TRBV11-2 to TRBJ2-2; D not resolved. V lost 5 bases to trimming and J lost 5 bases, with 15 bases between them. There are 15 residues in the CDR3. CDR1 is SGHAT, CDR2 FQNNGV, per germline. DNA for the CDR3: TGTGCCAGCAGCCCAGGATTCAGTTCTACCGGGGAGCTGTTTTTT. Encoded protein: CASSPGFSSTGELFF. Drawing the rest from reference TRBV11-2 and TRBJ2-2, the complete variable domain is EAGVAQSPRYKIIEKRQSVAFWCNPISGHATLYWYQQILGQGPKLLIQFQNNGVVDDSQLPKDRFSAERLKGVDSTLKIQPAKLEDSAVYLCASSPGFSSTGELFFGEGSRLTVL.

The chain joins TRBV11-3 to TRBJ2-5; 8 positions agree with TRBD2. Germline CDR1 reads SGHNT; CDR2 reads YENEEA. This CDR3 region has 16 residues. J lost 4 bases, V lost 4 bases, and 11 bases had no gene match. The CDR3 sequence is CASSSYLSGMRETQYF. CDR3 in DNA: TGTGCCAGCAGCTCTTATCTTAGCGGGATGAGAGAGACCCAGTACTTC.

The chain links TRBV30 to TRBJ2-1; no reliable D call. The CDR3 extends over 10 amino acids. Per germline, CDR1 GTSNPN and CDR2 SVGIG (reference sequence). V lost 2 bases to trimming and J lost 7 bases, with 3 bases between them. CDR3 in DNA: TGTGCCTGGAGTTTAAATGAGCAGTTCTTC. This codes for CAWSLNEQFF.

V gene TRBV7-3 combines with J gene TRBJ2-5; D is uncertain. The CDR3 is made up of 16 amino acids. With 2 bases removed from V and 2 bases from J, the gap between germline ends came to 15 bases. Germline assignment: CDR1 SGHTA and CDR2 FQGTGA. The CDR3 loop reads CASSLSAGGAQETQYF. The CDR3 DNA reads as TGTGCCAGCAGCTTATCGGCAGGTGGAGCGCAAGAGACCCAGTACTTC.

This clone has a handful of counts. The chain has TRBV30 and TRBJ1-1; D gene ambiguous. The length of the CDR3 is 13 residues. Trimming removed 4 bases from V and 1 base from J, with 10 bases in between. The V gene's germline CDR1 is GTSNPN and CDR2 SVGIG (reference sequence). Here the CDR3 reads CAWMPNGNTEAFF. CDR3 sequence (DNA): TGTGCCTGGATGCCGAACGGGAACACTGAAGCTTTCTTT.

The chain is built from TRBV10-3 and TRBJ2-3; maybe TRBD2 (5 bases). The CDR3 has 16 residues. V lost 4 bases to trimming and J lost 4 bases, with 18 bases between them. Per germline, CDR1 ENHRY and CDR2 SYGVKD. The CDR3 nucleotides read TGTGCCATCAGTGGGGGAGTAATCTCTCCGGCAGATACGCAGTATTTT. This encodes CAISGGVISPADTQYF.

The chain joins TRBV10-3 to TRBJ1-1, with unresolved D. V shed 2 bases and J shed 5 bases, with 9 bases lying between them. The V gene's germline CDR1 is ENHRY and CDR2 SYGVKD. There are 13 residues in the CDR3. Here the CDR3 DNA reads TGTGCCATCAGTGAGCGGGGTGGAACTGAAGCTTTCTTT. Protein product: CAISERGGTEAFF.

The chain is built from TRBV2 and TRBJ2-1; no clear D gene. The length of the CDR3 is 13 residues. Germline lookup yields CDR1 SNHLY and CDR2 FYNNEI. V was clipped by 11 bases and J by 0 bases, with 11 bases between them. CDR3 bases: TGTGCCTCTGACGCGAGCTCCTACAATGAGCAGTTCTTC. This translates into CASDASSYNEQFF.

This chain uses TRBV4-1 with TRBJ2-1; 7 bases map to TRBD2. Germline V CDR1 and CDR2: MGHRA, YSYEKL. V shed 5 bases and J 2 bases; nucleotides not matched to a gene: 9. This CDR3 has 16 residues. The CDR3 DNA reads TGCGCCAGCAGCTACCTATTTGCGGGAGCCTACAATGAGCAGTTCTTC. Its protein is CASSYLFAGAYNEQFF.

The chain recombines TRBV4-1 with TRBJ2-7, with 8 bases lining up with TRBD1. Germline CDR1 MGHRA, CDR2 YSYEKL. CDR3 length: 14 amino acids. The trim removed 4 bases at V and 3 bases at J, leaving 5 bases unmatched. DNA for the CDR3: TGCGCCAGCAGCCCAGGGACAGGATACTACGAGCAGTACTTC. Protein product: CASSPGTGYYEQYF.

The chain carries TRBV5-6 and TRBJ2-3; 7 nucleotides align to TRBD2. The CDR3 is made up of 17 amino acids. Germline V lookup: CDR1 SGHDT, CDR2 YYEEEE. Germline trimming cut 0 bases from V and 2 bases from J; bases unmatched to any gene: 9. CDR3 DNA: TGTGCCAGCAGCTTGGCAGGGCACAGCGGGAACACAGATACGCAGTATTTT. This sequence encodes CASSLAGHSGNTDTQYF.

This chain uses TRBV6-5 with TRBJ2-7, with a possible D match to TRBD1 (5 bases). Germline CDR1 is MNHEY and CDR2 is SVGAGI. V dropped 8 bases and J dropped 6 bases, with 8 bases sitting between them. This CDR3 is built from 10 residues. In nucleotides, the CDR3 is TGTGCCAGCTGGGGCGCCGAGCAGTACTTC. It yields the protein CASWGAEQYF.

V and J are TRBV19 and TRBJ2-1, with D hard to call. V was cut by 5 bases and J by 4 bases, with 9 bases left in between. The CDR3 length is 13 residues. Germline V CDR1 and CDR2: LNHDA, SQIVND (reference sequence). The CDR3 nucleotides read TGTGCCAGTAGTGTCGATTTTTACAATGAGCAGTTCTTC. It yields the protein CASSVDFYNEQFF.

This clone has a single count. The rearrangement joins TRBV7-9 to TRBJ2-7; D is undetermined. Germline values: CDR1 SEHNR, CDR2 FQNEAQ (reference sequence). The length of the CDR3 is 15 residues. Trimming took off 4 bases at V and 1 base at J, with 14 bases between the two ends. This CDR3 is CASSSLESLSYEQYF. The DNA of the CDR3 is TGTGCCAGCAGCTCGCTCGAGAGTCTTTCCTACGAGCAGTACTTC. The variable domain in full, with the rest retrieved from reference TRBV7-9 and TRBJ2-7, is DTGVSQNPRHKITKRGQNVTFRCDPISEHNRLYWYRQTLGQGPEFLTYFQNEAQLEKSRLLSDRFSAERPKGSFSTLEIQRTEQGDSAMYLCASSSLESLSYEQYFGPGTRLTVT.

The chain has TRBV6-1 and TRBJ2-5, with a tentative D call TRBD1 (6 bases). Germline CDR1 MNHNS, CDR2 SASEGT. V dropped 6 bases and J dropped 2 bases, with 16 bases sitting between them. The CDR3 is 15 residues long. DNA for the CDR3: TGTGCCAGCAGCCAAGAGGGACACCTACAAGAGACCCAGTACTTC. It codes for CASSQEGHLQETQYF.